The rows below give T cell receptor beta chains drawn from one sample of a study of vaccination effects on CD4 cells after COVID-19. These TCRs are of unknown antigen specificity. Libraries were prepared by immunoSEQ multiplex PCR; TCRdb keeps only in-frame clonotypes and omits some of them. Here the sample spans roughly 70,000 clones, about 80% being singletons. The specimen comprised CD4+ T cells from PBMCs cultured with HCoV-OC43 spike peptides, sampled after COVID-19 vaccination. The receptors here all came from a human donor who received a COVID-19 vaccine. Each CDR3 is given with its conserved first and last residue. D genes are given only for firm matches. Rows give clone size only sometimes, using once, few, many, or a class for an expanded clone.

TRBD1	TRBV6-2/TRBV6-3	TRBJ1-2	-	TGTGCCAGCAGTTACTCGGGGACAGGGGGAATATCTAACTATGGCTACACCTTC	CASSYSGTGGISNYGYTF
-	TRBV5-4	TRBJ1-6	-	TGTGCCAGCAGGGTATGGGGTGATTCACCCCTCCACTTT	CASRVWGDSPLHF
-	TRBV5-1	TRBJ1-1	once	TGCGCCAGCAGCTTGGCACTGAACACTGAAGCTTTCTTT	CASSLALNTEAFF
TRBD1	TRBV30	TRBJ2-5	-	TGTGCCTGGAATCGTATACAGGGGGCTAGCGAGACCCAGTACTTC	CAWNRIQGASETQYF
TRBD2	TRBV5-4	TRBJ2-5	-	TGTGCCAGCAGCCCGGGGACTAGCGGGGGGCTGTCAGAGACCCAGTACTTC	CASSPGTSGGLSETQYF
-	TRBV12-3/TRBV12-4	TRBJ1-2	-	TGTGCCAGCAGTGACCCGATGGGTGGCTACACCTTC	CASSDPMGGYTF
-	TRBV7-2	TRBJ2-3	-	TGTGCCAGCAGCTTAATTCGAGGGGGGGGCACAGATACGCAGTATTTT	CASSLIRGGGTDTQYF
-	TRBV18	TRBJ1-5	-	TGTGCCAGCTCACCCTTGGGACACAGCAATCAGCCCCAGCATTTT	CASSPLGHSNQPQHF
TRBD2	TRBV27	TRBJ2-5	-	TGTGCCAGCAGTTTACCTAGCGGGGGATACCAAGAGACCCAGTACTTC	CASSLPSGGYQETQYF
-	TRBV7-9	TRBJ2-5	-	TGTGCCAGCAGCTTAGCAACAGGTCAAGAGACCCAGTACTTC	CASSLATGQETQYF
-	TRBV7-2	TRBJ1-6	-	TGTGCCAGCAGCTTGTTTCGGAGGGGGACTGATAATTCACCCCTCCACTTT	CASSLFRRGTDNSPLHF
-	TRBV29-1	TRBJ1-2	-	TGCAGCGTCGTCAGGGACAACTATGGCTACACCTTC	CSVVRDNYGYTF
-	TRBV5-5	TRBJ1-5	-	TGTGCCAGCAGCTTGGGGGGGACTAATAGCAATCAGCCCCAGCATTTT	CASSLGGTNSNQPQHF
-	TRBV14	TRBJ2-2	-	TGTGCCAGCAGCCCCCGAGGAGGTGGAGACACCGGGGAGCTGTTTTTT	CASSPRGGGDTGELFF
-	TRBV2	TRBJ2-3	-	TGTGCCAGCAGATTCTGGACCGGAGGGTCAGATACGCAGTATTTT	CASRFWTGGSDTQYF
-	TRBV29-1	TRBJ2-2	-	TGCAGCGTTGACCCGGGAACCACCGGGGAGCTGTTTTTT	CSVDPGTTGELFF
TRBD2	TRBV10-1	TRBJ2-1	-	TGCGCCAGCAGTGAGGAGACTAGCGGGGTCAATGAGCAGTTCTTC	CASSEETSGVNEQFF
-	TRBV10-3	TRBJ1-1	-	TGTGCCATCAGTGACCAGAACACTGAAGCTTTCTTT	CAISDQNTEAFF
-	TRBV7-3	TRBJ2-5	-	TGTGCCAGCAGCTTAACCTACCAAGAGACCCAGTACTTC	CASSLTYQETQYF
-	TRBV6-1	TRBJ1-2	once	TGTGCCAGCAGTGAAACGGGTTATGGCTACACCTTC	CASSETGYGYTF
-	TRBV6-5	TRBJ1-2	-	TGTGCCAGCAGTTACGAGGGATACCCCGGGGATGGCTACACCTTC	CASSYEGYPGDGYTF
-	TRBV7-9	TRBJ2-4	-	TGTGCCAGCAGCTTATCCATCTCTCTAGCCAAAAACATTCAGTACTTC	CASSLSISLAKNIQYF
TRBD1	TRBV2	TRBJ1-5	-	TGTGCCAGCAACCCCGACAGGGGGCGTTATCAGCCCCAGCATTTT	CASNPDRGRYQPQHF
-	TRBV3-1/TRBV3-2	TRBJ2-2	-	TGTGCCAGCAGCCAAGAAATTTCCGGGGAGCTGTTTTTT	CASSQEISGELFF
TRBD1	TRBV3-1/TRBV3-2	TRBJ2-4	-	TGTGCCAGCAGCCGACAGGGGGCAGTGGCCAAAAACATTCAGTACTTC	CASSRQGAVAKNIQYF
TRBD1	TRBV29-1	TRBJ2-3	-	TGCAGCGCTGGGACAGGGCAAGAAGATACGCAGTATTTT	CSAGTGQEDTQYF
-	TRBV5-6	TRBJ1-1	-	TGTGCCAGCAGCCCGGCAGTAAACACTGAAGCTTTCTTT	CASSPAVNTEAFF
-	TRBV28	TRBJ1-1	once	TGTGCCAGCAACCAGGGAGGGGGCACTGAAGCTTTCTTT	CASNQGGGTEAFF
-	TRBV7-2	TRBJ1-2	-	TGTGCCAGCCGGCCGGGGGCAGCTTATGGCTACACCTTC	CASRPGAAYGYTF
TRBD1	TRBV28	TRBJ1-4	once	TGTGCCAGCAGTTTAAGGGGACAGCCGAATGAAAAACTGTTTTTT	CASSLRGQPNEKLFF
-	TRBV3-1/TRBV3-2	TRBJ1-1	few	TGTGCCAGCAGCCAAGGGGACGAGAACACTGAAGCTTTCTTT	CASSQGDENTEAFF
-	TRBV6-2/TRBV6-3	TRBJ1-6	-	TGTGCCAGCAGTTGGACGACAGGAGGGGGTTCACCCCTCCACTTT	CASSWTTGGGSPLHF
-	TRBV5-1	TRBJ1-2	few	TGCGCCAGCAGCTTGTCAGGAGGTTGGACCTTC	CASSLSGGWTF
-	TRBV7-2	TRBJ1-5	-	TGTGCCAGCAGCTTCCAGTCGGGGTTCAATCAGCCCCAGCATTTT	CASSFQSGFNQPQHF